What follows is one T cell receptor (beta chain) and its context. Its antigen remains unknown. The data derive from a study of beta chain features in type 1 diabetes. Study-wide points: Researchers report that Type 1 diabetes patients had moderately but significantly shorter TCRB CDR3s across all four CD4+ subsets.

The CDR3 has 13 amino acids. With 0 bases removed from V and 10 bases from J, the gap between germline ends came to 13 bases. Germline V lookup: CDR1 SGHNT, CDR2 YYREEE (reference sequence). All of the isolated RNA was reverse transcribed, so expressed TCRB transcripts were sequenced. Profiled with immunoSEQ multiplex PCR; TCRdb holds only in-frame clones, not every one. The table shows about 620,000 clones, with roughly 15% occurring only once. Sequencing used naive CD4+ T cells from blood. This sequence originates from a man between 18 and 35 years old in good health. The V call is TRBV5-4, the J call TRBJ1-2; no firm D call. CDR3 nucleotides: TGTGCCAGCAGCTTGGTGGTTCAGAATGACTACACCTTC. This gives the protein CASSLVVQNDYTF.